These 22 T cell receptor beta chains were sequenced from one sample in a study of blood T cell repertoires in COVID-19. Some clones are missing from TCRdb's copy, which holds only in-frame ones; the method was immunoSEQ multiplex PCR. Here the sample spans about 210,000 clones, about 87% being singletons. What was sequenced was PBMCs or T cells enriched from blood (not recorded which). All receptors derive from a young man with acute COVID-19.

About this clone: A much more abundant neighbour one base away suggests this may be a read error. The V call is TRBV14, the J call TRBJ1-1; weak D call: TRBD1 (6 bases). The CDR3 extends over 13 amino acids. The germline gives CDR1 SGHDN, CDR2 FVKESK. V was cut by 3 bases and J by 5 bases, with 10 bases left in between. CDR3 amino acids: CASSQTGKTEAFF. CDR3 DNA sequence: TGTGCCAGCAGCCAGACAGGTAAAACTGAAGCTTTCTTT.

This sequence joins TRBV28 and TRBJ2-5, with D perhaps matching TRBD1 (6 bases). CDR3 length: 13 residues. The germline V and J ends were trimmed by 3 bases and 5 bases, with 10 bases remaining between them. CDR1 MDHEN and CDR2 SYDVKM come from the germline V gene. This CDR3 is CASSLAGAETQYF. CDR3 bases: TGTGCCAGCAGTTTGGCAGGGGCGGAGACCCAGTACTTC.

V is TRBV5-4 and J is TRBJ2-2; the match to TRBD2 covers 11 bases. This CDR3 has 18 residues. Losses at the gene ends were 2 bases for V and 5 bases for J; bases not matched to a gene: 11. CDR1 and CDR2 from the germline V gene are SGHNT and YYREEE (reference sequence). This CDR3 is CASSFVGSSGGRTGELFF. In nucleotides, the CDR3 is TGTGCCAGCAGCTTTGTCGGGTCTAGCGGGGGGAGGACCGGGGAGCTGTTTTTT.

The CDR3 spells CASTRAGTGAGYTF. The CDR3 DNA reads TGTGCCAGCACCCGCGCCGGGACAGGGGCTGGCTACACCTTC. This chain connects TRBV6-5 to TRBJ1-2; TRBD1 matches 10 bases. V lost 7 bases to trimming and J lost 7 bases; unmatched junction nucleotides: 9. Germline V gene lookup returns CDR1 MNHEY and CDR2 SVGAGI. The CDR3 is 14 amino acids.

The chain couples TRBV7-9 to TRBJ2-5; 12 bases line up with TRBD1. With V trimmed by 3 bases and J by 2 bases, 7 bases remained unmatched. This CDR3 has 17 residues. Germline V lookup: CDR1 SEHNR, CDR2 FQNEAQ (reference sequence). The CDR3 here is CASSFRDRGRGQETQYF. As DNA, the CDR3 is TGTGCCAGCAGCTTCCGGGACAGGGGGCGAGGGCAAGAGACCCAGTACTTC.

The chain couples TRBV10-2 to TRBJ1-1; 7 nucleotides line up with TRBD1. The V segment lost 4 bases and the J segment 6 bases; nucleotides outside the gene matches: 5. CDR1 and CDR2 (germline): WSHSY, SAAADI. The CDR3 extends over 13 amino acids. The CDR3 bases are TGCGCCAGCAGTGGACAGGGCGGAGCTGAAGCTTTCTTT. Its protein product is CASSGQGGAEAFF.

This chain links TRBV29-1 with TRBJ1-2, with a weak D call TRBD1 (6 bases). Deletions cut 5 bases from V and 7 bases from J, with 14 bases between. This CDR3 is built from 12 residues. Germline lookup yields CDR1 SQVTM and CDR2 ANQGSEA. CDR3 nucleotide sequence: TGCAGCGTTCGCATTGTGGGGGCTGGCTACACCTTC. This codes for CSVRIVGAGYTF.

This clone was seen only once. The genes are TRBV5-4 and TRBJ2-5, with unresolved D. The germline V gene has CDR1 SGHNT and CDR2 YYREEE (reference sequence). The CDR3 has 11 residues. Trimming shortened V by 2 bases and J by 5 bases, and 4 bases separated the two germline ends. CDR3 bases: TGTGCCAGCAGCTTCGGGGAGACCCAGTACTTC. Translating gives CASSFGETQYF.

V usage is TRBV28 and J usage is TRBJ2-6; D gene ambiguous. Trimming took off 4 bases at V and 0 bases at J, with 10 bases between the two ends. CDR1 MDHEN and CDR2 SYDVKM come from the germline V gene. The CDR3 extends over 16 amino acids. The CDR3 coding sequence is TGTGCCAGCAGTTCGATTCACACCTCTGGGGCCAACGTCCTGACTTTC. The encoded protein is CASSSIHTSGANVLTF.

This clone has just a few counts. This chain links TRBV24-1 with TRBJ2-1; 7 nucleotides agree with TRBD2. Germline V gene lookup returns CDR1 KGHDR and CDR2 SFDVKD. This CDR3 spans 15 amino acids. With V trimmed by 5 bases and J by 5 bases, 8 bases remained unmatched. CDR3 sequence: CATSAPSGGDNEQFF. In DNA, the CDR3 is TGTGCCACCAGTGCGCCTAGCGGAGGTGACAATGAGCAGTTCTTC.

The chain links TRBV5-1 to TRBJ2-7; TRBD2 might be the D (5 bases). The ends were cut back, 4 bases at V and 6 bases at J, with 11 bases in the middle. The CDR3 covers 12 residues. Germline V CDR1 and CDR2: SGHRS, YFSETQ. CDR3 coding DNA: TGCGCCAGCAGCGACTACAGAGGCGAGCAGTACTTC. This translates into CASSDYRGEQYF.

The rearrangement links TRBV30 to TRBJ1-5, with 7 bases lining up with TRBD1. This CDR3 has 14 residues. Germline-derived CDR1 and CDR2 are GTSNPN and SVGIG (reference sequence). Unmatched junction bases numbered 4, after V lost 2 bases and J lost 3 bases. CDR3 sequence (DNA): TGTGCCTGGAGTCTTGACAGGGTCAATCAGCCCCAGCATTTT. This encodes CAWSLDRVNQPQHF.

This CDR3 reads CASSFLQGDMYEQYF. The CDR3 DNA sequence: TGTGCCAGCAGTTTCCTGCAGGGTGATATGTACGAGCAGTACTTC. The J gene is TRBJ2-7, the V gene TRBV27, with D perhaps matching TRBD1 (5 bases). Germline V gives CDR1 MNHEY, CDR2 SMNVEV (reference sequence). The V and J ends lost 3 bases and 4 bases respectively, with 16 bases between them. The CDR3 loop spans 15 amino acids.

The genes are TRBV3-1 (or the pseudogene TRBV3-2) and TRBJ2-3, with 10 bases identical to TRBD1. V lost 3 bases, J lost 3 bases, and 6 bases stayed unmatched. This CDR3 contains 16 residues. CDR1 and CDR2 (germline): LGHDT, YNNKEL (reference sequence). DNA of the CDR3: TGTGCCAGCAGCCATGAGGGACAGGGGTGGACAGATACGCAGTATTTT. Translation gives CASSHEGQGWTDTQYF.

The V gene is TRBV5-5, the J gene TRBJ1-4; 7 nucleotides agree with TRBD1. CDR1 and CDR2 (germline): SGHKS, YYEKEE (reference sequence). The CDR3 consists of 13 residues. V was clipped by 2 bases and J by 8 bases; unmatched bases: 3. As DNA, the CDR3 is TGTGCCAGCAGCTTTAGGGGGCTCGAAAAACTGTTTTTT. Its translation is CASSFRGLEKLFF.

The V and J genes are TRBV7-8 and TRBJ1-1; weak D call: TRBD1 (5 bases). This CDR3 has 18 residues. Trimming took off 5 bases at V and 2 bases at J, with 24 bases between the two ends. The germline V gene has CDR1 SGHVS and CDR2 FQNEAQ. The CDR3 is CASSLSEMRQRFNTEAFF. CDR3 sequence (DNA): TGTGCCAGCAGCCTATCCGAGATGAGACAGAGATTCAACACTGAAGCTTTCTTT.

The CDR3 DNA sequence: TGTGCCAGCAGTTTATCGTATGCAGACACCGATAATTCACCCCTCCACTTT. It is translated as CASSLSYADTDNSPLHF. This chain uses TRBV27 with TRBJ1-6, with D unresolved. Germline CDR1 and CDR2: MNHEY and SMNVEV (reference sequence). V was pared by 0 bases and J by 5 bases, with 14 bases between. The length of the CDR3 is 17 residues.

The count of this clone is one. This rearrangement joins TRBV19 to TRBJ2-3; D not resolved. Germline CDR1 reads LNHDA; CDR2 reads SQIVND (reference sequence). The CDR3 is made up of 12 amino acids. Trimming shortened V by 9 bases and J by 6 bases, and 13 bases separated the two germline ends. The CDR3 bases are TGTGCCAGCTCCTTCATCGAGGATACGCAGTATTTT. Translated, it gives CASSFIEDTQYF. The variable domain in full, completed from reference TRBV19 and TRBJ2-3, reads DGGITQSPKYLFRKEGQNVTLSCEQNLNHDAMYWYRQDPGQGLRLIYYSQIVNDFQKGDIAEGYSVSREKKESFPLTVTSAQKNPTAFYLCASSFIEDTQYFGPGTRLTVL.

The rearrangement uses TRBV11-3 and TRBJ2-3; 13 bases agree with TRBD2. Germline V lookup: CDR1 SGHNT, CDR2 YENEEA. The ends lost 1 base at V and 4 bases at J; junction bases unmatched: 5. CDR3 size: 17 residues. In DNA, the CDR3 is TGTGCCAGCAGCTTAGGACGGACTAGCGGGAGCCCAGATACGCAGTATTTT. Amino acids: CASSLGRTSGSPDTQYF. Full variable domain (remainder filled in from reference TRBV11-3 and TRBJ2-3): EAGVVQSPRYKIIEKKQPVAFWCNPISGHNTLYWYLQNLGQGPELLIRYENEEAVDDSQLPKDRFSAERLKGVDSTLKIQPAELGDSAVYLCASSLGRTSGSPDTQYFGPGTRLTVL.

Here the CDR3 reads CAWRTGFYGYTF. The DNA for the CDR3 is TGTGCCTGGAGGACAGGGTTCTATGGCTACACCTTC. V and J are TRBV30 and TRBJ1-2, with 7 bases fitting TRBD1. There are 12 residues in the CDR3. After removal of 3 bases from V and 4 bases from J, the junction contained 2 bases not matched to a gene. Germline V lookup: CDR1 GTSNPN, CDR2 SVGIG (reference sequence).

The chain couples TRBV10-2 to TRBJ1-1; 12 bases align to TRBD1. The germline CDR1 and CDR2 sequences are WSHSY and SAAADI. V lost 3 bases and J lost 0; bases outside the gene matches: 2. This CDR3 is 16 amino acids long. The CDR3 region is CASSERDRGLNTEAFF. The CDR3 DNA sequence: TGCGCCAGCAGTGAACGGGACAGGGGGCTGAACACTGAAGCTTTCTTT.

The chain combines TRBV5-6 with TRBJ1-1; D is uncertain. Trimming took 0 bases from V and 0 from J, leaving 9 bases between them. The CDR3 spans 15 residues. Germline V gene data show CDR1 as SGHDT and CDR2 as YYEEEE. The CDR3 nucleotides read TGTGCCAGCAGCTTGGTGCCGCAGATGAACACTGAAGCTTTCTTT. This encodes CASSLVPQMNTEAFF.